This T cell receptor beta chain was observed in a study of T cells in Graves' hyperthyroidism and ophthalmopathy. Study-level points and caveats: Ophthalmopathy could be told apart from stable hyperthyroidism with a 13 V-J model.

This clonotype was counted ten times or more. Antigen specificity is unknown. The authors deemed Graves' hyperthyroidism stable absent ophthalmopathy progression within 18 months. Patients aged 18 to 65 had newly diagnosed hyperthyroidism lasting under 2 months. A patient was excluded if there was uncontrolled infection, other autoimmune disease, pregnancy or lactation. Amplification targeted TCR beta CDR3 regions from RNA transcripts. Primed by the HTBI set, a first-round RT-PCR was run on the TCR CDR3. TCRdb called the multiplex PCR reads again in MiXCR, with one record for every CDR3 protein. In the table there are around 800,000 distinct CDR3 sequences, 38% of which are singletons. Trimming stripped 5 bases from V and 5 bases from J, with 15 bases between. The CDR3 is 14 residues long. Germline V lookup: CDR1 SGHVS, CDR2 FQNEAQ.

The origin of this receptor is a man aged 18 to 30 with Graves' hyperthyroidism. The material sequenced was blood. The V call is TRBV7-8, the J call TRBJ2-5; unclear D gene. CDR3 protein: CASSPPGPQETQYF. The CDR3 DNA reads TGTGCCAGCAGCCCCCCCGGGCCACAGGAGACCCAGTACTTC. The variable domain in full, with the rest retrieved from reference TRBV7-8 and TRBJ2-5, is GAGVSQSPRYKVAKRGQDVALRCDPISGHVSLFWYQQALGQGPEFLTYFQNEAQLDKSGLPSDRFFAERPEGSVSTLKIQRTQQEDSAVYLCASSPPGPQETQYFGPGTRLLVL.